The 20 T cell receptor beta chains reported below all come from one sample, sequenced in a study of T cell changes during pregnancy in multiple sclerosis. Assay: immunoSEQ multiplex PCR; the TCRdb copy retains only in-frame clones and omits some. The sample yields tens of thousands of clones, roughly 90% seen once. The sequencing used CD4+ T cells from peripheral blood mononuclear cells, collected after pregnancy. The receptors were gathered from a female donor with multiple sclerosis, enrolled in a pregnancy study.

The chain carries TRBV18 and TRBJ2-1; 9 nucleotides agree with TRBD1. V lost 3 bases and J lost 6; bases outside the gene matches: 6. The CDR3 spans 15 residues. Germline V lookup: CDR1 KGHSH, CDR2 LQKENI. CDR3 sequence: CASSPTGTGLNEQFF. In DNA, the CDR3 is TGTGCCAGCTCACCGACCGGGACAGGGCTCAATGAGCAGTTCTTC.

This chain uses TRBV6-1 with TRBJ2-1; 8 bases map to TRBD1. The CDR3 loop spans 15 amino acids. Germline values: CDR1 MNHNS, CDR2 SASEGT. V was pared by 6 bases and J by 5 bases, with 9 bases of the junction left unmatched. The CDR3, as DNA: TGTGCCAGCAGGGACAGGGAAAGACCTAACAATGAGCAGTTCTTC. This codes for CASRDRERPNNEQFF.

CDR3 nucleotides: TGTGCCAGCCTGGGGCCTTCGAACACCGGGGAGCTGTTTTTT. Its protein is CASLGPSNTGELFF. The gene calls are TRBV7-8 and TRBJ2-2; perhaps TRBD1 as D (5 bases). The CDR3 loop spans 14 amino acids. CDR1 is SGHVS, CDR2 FQNEAQ, per germline. The V gene lost 8 bases and the J gene lost 0 bases, with 10 bases spanning the gap.

This clone came up once. This rearrangement joins TRBV19 to TRBJ1-5; 10 bases line up with TRBD1. Trimming cost V 6 bases and J 1 base; bases outside gene matches: 9. Germline V gene data show CDR1 as LNHDA and CDR2 as SQIVND (reference sequence). The CDR3 is 17 amino acids. The CDR3 here is CASRGGTGVWSNQPQHF. The CDR3 DNA sequence: TGTGCCAGTAGGGGCGGGACAGGGGTGTGGAGCAATCAGCCCCAGCATTTT.

This chain links TRBV10-3 with TRBJ2-3; 16 bases fit TRBD2. J was trimmed by 6 bases and V by 4 bases; bases with no gene match: 19. Germline V gene sequence: CDR1 ENHRY, CDR2 SYGVKD. This CDR3 spans 21 amino acids. The CDR3 spells CAISGGTGTSGGAYLADTQYF. Written as DNA, the CDR3 is TGTGCCATCAGTGGGGGGACCGGGACTAGCGGGGGGGCGTACCTGGCCGATACGCAGTATTTT.

The rearrangement links TRBV5-6 to TRBJ2-5; 9 bases map to TRBD2. V lost 0 bases, J lost 7 bases, and 7 bases stayed unmatched. The CDR3 is 15 residues long. Germline assignment: CDR1 SGHDT and CDR2 YYEEEE. The CDR3 reads CASSLEAGGPRTQYF. DNA of the CDR3: TGTGCCAGCAGCTTGGAAGCGGGGGGACCCAGGACCCAGTACTTC.

In this sample, this clone turned up once. The CDR3 region is CASTTGVGNTEAFF. CDR3 bases: TGTGCCAGTACCACAGGGGTGGGGAACACTGAAGCTTTCTTT. J is TRBJ1-1 and V is TRBV19, with 7 positions matching TRBD1. The CDR3 has 14 residues. Germline V gene sequence: CDR1 LNHDA, CDR2 SQIVND (reference sequence). J gave up 1 base and V 7 bases, and 6 bases lay outside the gene matches.

This clone has only a few counts. This sequence joins TRBV5-1 and TRBJ1-1, with 8 positions matching TRBD1. Germline V lookup: CDR1 SGHRS, CDR2 YFSETQ. Trimming took 0 bases from V and 5 from J; bases not matched to a gene: 9. The CDR3 loop spans 16 amino acids. The CDR3 loop is CASSLAPTGGRTEAFF. CDR3 sequence (DNA): TGCGCCAGCAGCTTGGCCCCTACAGGGGGACGTACTGAAGCTTTCTTT.

V usage is TRBV5-1 and J usage is TRBJ1-1; D is perhaps TRBD1 (6 bases). Trimming took 3 bases from V and 5 from J, leaving 14 bases between them. Germline CDR1 is SGHRS and CDR2 is YFSETQ. CDR3 length: 14 residues. Written as DNA, the CDR3 is TGCGCCAGCAGCTATTCAGGGGTTACGACTGAAGCTTTCTTT. It yields the protein CASSYSGVTTEAFF.

V usage is TRBV7-2 and J usage is TRBJ2-7; 10 bases align to TRBD1. The J segment lost 7 bases and the V segment lost 6 bases, leaving 12 bases of the junction unmatched. Germline V gives CDR1 SGHTA, CDR2 FQGNSA. CDR3 length: 15 amino acids. In DNA, the CDR3 is TGTGCCAGCAGTTGGCGGGACAGGGGCAAACAGGAGCAGTACTTC. This sequence encodes CASSWRDRGKQEQYF.

V and J are TRBV2 and TRBJ2-7; TRBD2 is a possible D gene (5 bases). CDR3 length: 12 residues. Trimming left V 8 bases short and J 7 bases short, with 15 bases between. The germline V gene has CDR1 SNHLY and CDR2 FYNNEI. The CDR3: CASHPFPGEQYF. Here the CDR3 DNA reads TGTGCCAGCCACCCCTTCCCGGGAGAGCAGTACTTC.

J is TRBJ1-4 and V is TRBV18; the match to TRBD1 covers 10 bases. Per the germline V gene, CDR1 is KGHSH and CDR2 is LQKENI. This CDR3 has 15 amino acids. V lost 3 bases and J lost 8; bases outside the gene matches: 6. CDR3: CASSPRTGGKEKLFF. For the CDR3, the DNA is TGTGCCAGCTCACCCCGGACAGGGGGAAAGGAAAAACTGTTTTTT.

Here the CDR3 reads CASSFPLAGGPLGTDTQYF. CDR3 nucleotides: TGTGCCAGCAGCTTTCCTCTAGCGGGGGGGCCTCTCGGCACAGATACGCAGTATTTT. The chain links TRBV9 to TRBJ2-3, with 12 nucleotides matching TRBD2. V lost 4 bases to trimming and J lost 1 base; unmatched junction nucleotides: 13. CDR1 is SGDLS and CDR2 is YYNGEE in the germline V gene. The CDR3 covers 19 residues.

This chain uses TRBV9 with TRBJ1-5; D might be TRBD1 (5 bases). Germline V CDR1 and CDR2: SGDLS, YYNGEE. V gave up 3 bases and J gave up 1 base, with 8 bases separating them. The CDR3 extends over 14 amino acids. The CDR3 sequence is CASSEGLSNQPQHF. CDR3 nucleotides: TGTGCCAGCAGCGAGGGGTTGAGCAATCAGCCCCAGCATTTT.

The chain is built from TRBV7-9 and TRBJ2-1, with 7 bases lining up with TRBD2. CDR3 length: 14 residues. CDR1 and CDR2 (germline): SEHNR, FQNEAQ (reference sequence). Germline trimming cut 1 base from V and 8 bases from J; bases unmatched to any gene: 5. DNA for the CDR3: TGTGCCAGCAGCTTAGGCCTAGCGGTCGATGAGCAGTTCTTC. Protein sequence: CASSLGLAVDEQFF.

This chain uses TRBV18 with TRBJ1-6; the D gene is possibly TRBD1 (6 bases). Germline CDR1 KGHSH, CDR2 LQKENI. The CDR3 has 17 amino acids. Trimming removed 0 bases at V and 9 bases at J, with 18 bases between. The CDR3 loop reads CASSPPVTRGFGSPLHF. The CDR3 DNA reads as TGTGCCAGCTCACCACCGGTTACCAGGGGCTTTGGTTCACCCCTCCACTTT. Based on the CDR3 plus reference TRBV18 and TRBJ1-6, the full variable domain is NAGVMQNPRHLVRRRGQEARLRCSPMKGHSHVYWYRQLPEEGLKFMVYLQKENIIDESGMPKERFSAEFPKEGPSILRIQQVVRGDSAAYFCASSPPVTRGFGSPLHFGNGTRLTVT.

This clone was seen once. V gene TRBV7-3 combines with J gene TRBJ2-5, with D maybe TRBD2 (7 bases). Germline lookup yields CDR1 SGHTA and CDR2 FQGTGA. The V end was cut by 5 bases, the J end by 5 bases, with 12 bases between. The CDR3 covers 13 residues. The CDR3 DNA follows: TGTGCCAGCAGCCGGGGGGCCTGGGAGACCCAGTACTTC. The encoded protein is CASSRGAWETQYF.

V gene TRBV11-2 combines with J gene TRBJ2-3, with 9 bases aligning to TRBD1. V shed 5 bases and J 1 base; nucleotides not matched to a gene: 4. CDR1 is SGHAT, CDR2 FQNNGV, per germline. This CDR3 has 15 residues. CDR3 region: CASSRGDRGTDTQYF. The CDR3 bases are TGTGCCAGCAGCCGGGGGGACAGGGGCACAGATACGCAGTATTTT.

V gene TRBV27 combines with J gene TRBJ2-7; D is perhaps TRBD1 (6 bases). Trimming cost V 4 bases and J 2 bases, with 15 bases left between them. The CDR3 contains 15 residues. Germline V gene data show CDR1 as MNHEY and CDR2 as SMNVEV (reference sequence). In DNA, the CDR3 is TGTGCCAGCAGTTCCGGCGGACAGATTCCCTACGAGCAGTACTTC. This codes for CASSSGGQIPYEQYF.

The chain is built from TRBV4-2 and TRBJ1-1; TRBD1 is a possible D gene (5 bases). Trimming shortened V by 4 bases and J by 1 base, and 10 bases separated the two germline ends. This CDR3 contains 14 residues. Germline CDR1 and CDR2: LGHNA and YNFKEQ. CDR3 sequence (DNA): TGTGCCAGCAGCCCACAGGTGGCGAACACTGAAGCTTTCTTT. Translating gives CASSPQVANTEAFF.